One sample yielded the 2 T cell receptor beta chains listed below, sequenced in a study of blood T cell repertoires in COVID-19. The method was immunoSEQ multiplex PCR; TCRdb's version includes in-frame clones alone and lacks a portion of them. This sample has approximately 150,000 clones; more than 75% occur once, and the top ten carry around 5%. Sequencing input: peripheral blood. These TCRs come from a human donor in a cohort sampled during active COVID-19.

CDR3 loop: CATSYLFSEAFF. CDR3 bases: TGTGCCACCAGCTACCTATTCTCTGAAGCTTTCTTT. This chain links TRBV15 with TRBJ1-1; D is unclear. This CDR3 spans 12 amino acids. The germline V and J ends were trimmed by 5 bases and 6 bases, with 10 bases remaining between them. Per germline, CDR1 LNHNV and CDR2 YYDKDF (reference sequence).

The CDR3 here is CATEGSGRAYGELFF. CDR3 bases: TGTGCCACCGAAGGTAGCGGGAGGGCGTACGGGGAGCTGTTTTTT. The chain carries TRBV28 and TRBJ2-2; TRBD2 agrees at 11 bases. Looked up from germline, CDR1 is MDHEN and CDR2 is SYDVKM. The trim removed 10 bases at V and 7 bases at J, leaving 11 bases unmatched. The CDR3 has 15 amino acids.